The 8 T cell receptor beta chains presented below share a single source sample, sequenced in a study of cytomegalovirus exposure and HLA in healthy donors. 13 Jbeta primers and 60 Vbeta primers were used for the PCR. Sequencing was performed with immunoSEQ multiplex PCR; in TCRdb, only in-frame clones are kept and a portion is missing. The sample has 70,000 to 90,000 clones; 50% to 80% are singletons. Sequenced sample: PBMCs. The receptors originated from a man aged 35-49 years in good health and CMV-seropositive.

This clone was picked up a small number of times. The chain uses TRBV2 and TRBJ1-2; 8 nucleotides match TRBD1. Germline CDR1 SNHLY, CDR2 FYNNEI. Trimming took 6 bases from V and 3 from J; bases not matched to a gene: 3. The CDR3 extends over 13 amino acids. CDR3 region: CASSSGGDYGYTF. CDR3 nucleotide sequence: TGTGCCAGCAGCTCAGGGGGCGACTATGGCTACACCTTC.

The CDR3 loop is CASSPVGTEAFF. The CDR3 coding sequence is TGTGCCAGCAGCCCTGTCGGGACTGAAGCTTTCTTT. The chain uses TRBV5-4 and TRBJ1-1; no firm D call. V was clipped by 4 bases and J by 5 bases, with 9 bases between them. The germline CDR1 and CDR2 sequences are SGHNT and YYREEE (reference sequence). The CDR3 is 12 residues long.

This clone was seen a few times. V usage is TRBV2 and J usage is TRBJ1-2; TRBD1 aligns across 7 bases. CDR3 size: 14 residues. In germline, CDR1 is SNHLY, CDR2 FYNNEI. The J segment lost 2 bases and the V segment lost 6 bases, leaving 6 bases of the junction unmatched. The CDR3 loop reads CASSLTGANYGYTF. The CDR3 DNA follows: TGTGCCAGCAGCCTTACAGGGGCGAACTATGGCTACACCTTC.

The chain links TRBV6-1 to TRBJ2-7; D is perhaps TRBD1 (5 bases). The CDR3 runs 15 residues. Germline CDR1 MNHNS, CDR2 SASEGT. Trimming took 1 base from V and 2 from J, leaving 12 bases between them. The CDR3 protein is CASSEGGLGTYEQYF. The CDR3 nucleotides are TGTGCCAGCAGTGAAGGGGGCCTTGGGACCTACGAGCAGTACTTC.

The chain recombines TRBV29-1 with TRBJ2-1, with a tentative D call TRBD1 (5 bases). The CDR3 is made up of 12 amino acids. CDR1 is SQVTM and CDR2 is ANQGSEA in the germline V gene. The V end lost 4 bases, the J end lost 4 bases, and 8 bases lay between the germline ends. CDR3 region: CSVGGDYNEQFF. The CDR3 DNA sequence: TGCAGCGTTGGGGGCGATTACAATGAGCAGTTCTTC.

The chain is built from TRBV29-1 and TRBJ1-1; maybe TRBD1 (6 bases). The CDR3 totals 14 residues. Trimming took off 5 bases at V and 0 bases at J, with 13 bases between the two ends. Germline V gene sequence: CDR1 SQVTM, CDR2 ANQGSEA. This CDR3 reads CSVKGQEMNTEAFF. DNA for the CDR3: TGCAGCGTTAAGGGACAAGAGATGAACACTGAAGCTTTCTTT.

This clone was seen just once. J is TRBJ2-1 and V is TRBV9, with 10 bases lining up with TRBD2. CDR1 and CDR2 from the germline V gene are SGDLS and YYNGEE. V lost 2 bases to trimming and J lost 6 bases; unmatched junction nucleotides: 5. There are 15 residues in the CDR3. The CDR3 here is CASSVQAGGPNEQFF. CDR3 DNA: TGTGCCAGCAGCGTCCAAGCGGGGGGGCCCAATGAGCAGTTCTTC.

V gene TRBV27 combines with J gene TRBJ2-3, with TRBD1 as a possible D gene (6 bases). Per the germline V gene, CDR1 is MNHEY and CDR2 is SMNVEV (reference sequence). Deletions cut 6 bases from V and 1 base from J, with 11 bases between. The CDR3 is made up of 14 amino acids. The CDR3 DNA reads TGTGCCAGCAGCCCGTCAGGGGGCACAGATACGCAGTATTTT. Translation: CASSPSGGTDTQYF.